One and the same sample provided the 15 T cell receptor beta chains below, sequenced in a study of blood T cell repertoires in COVID-19. The assay was immunoSEQ multiplex PCR, and TCRdb's table has in-frame clones only and misses some. The repertoire holds about 200,000 clones, with approximately 87% as singletons. The sequencing input was peripheral blood. The receptor set was obtained from a woman between 65 and 79 years old with acute or convalescent COVID-19.

The chain couples TRBV5-4 to TRBJ1-2; 7 nucleotides match TRBD1. V gave up 4 bases and J gave up 5 bases; unmatched junction bases: 8. The germline V gene encodes CDR1 SGHNT and CDR2 YYREEE (reference sequence). This CDR3 has 14 amino acids. Here the CDR3 DNA reads TGTGCCAGCAGCCCCGACAGGGTTCAGTATGGCTACACCTTC. The encoded protein is CASSPDRVQYGYTF.

A few counts support this clone. The gene calls are TRBV11-2 and TRBJ1-2; the match to TRBD1 covers 7 bases. Per germline, CDR1 SGHAT and CDR2 FQNNGV. The CDR3 length is 15 residues. The trim removed 3 bases at V and 8 bases at J, leaving 12 bases unmatched. CDR3 DNA: TGTGCCAGCAGCTTCGACGCAGGGGGAGATGGGGGCTACACCTTC. Amino acid sequence: CASSFDAGGDGGYTF.

This clone was detected only once. Other DNA sequences in this sample translate to the same CDR3. The chain employs TRBV7-3 and TRBJ2-6; D might be TRBD2 (5 bases). CDR1 and CDR2 (germline): SGHTA, FQGTGA. V was shortened by 6 bases and J by 0 bases, with 12 bases between the two germline ends. The CDR3 is made up of 16 amino acids. The CDR3 region is CASSLIAGSGANVLTF. Here the CDR3 DNA reads TGTGCCAGCAGTCTAATCGCGGGCTCTGGGGCCAACGTCCTGACTTTC.

The V call is TRBV11-3, the J call TRBJ2-1; D is undetermined. CDR3 length equals 16 residues. Trimming cost V 4 bases and J 8 bases, with 21 bases left between them. CDR1 and CDR2 from the germline V gene are SGHNT and YENEEA. This chain's CDR3 is CASSSRGAQRPDEQFF. CDR3 nucleotides: TGTGCCAGCAGCTCCCGTGGAGCCCAACGCCCCGATGAGCAGTTCTTC.

CDR3 sequence (DNA): TGTGCCAGCAGCAGTTCACGGGATCGGGCCTACGAGCAGTACTTC. This gives the protein CASSSSRDRAYEQYF. The gene calls are TRBV21-1 and TRBJ2-7; the DNA was not compared with TRBD2, the D call given in the table. TRBV21-1 is flagged as a pseudogene. This CDR3 has 15 amino acids.

V usage is TRBV6-6 and J usage is TRBJ1-5; D remains unclear. In germline, CDR1 is MNHNY, CDR2 SVGAGI (reference sequence). The CDR3 loop spans 13 amino acids. Trimming took 4 bases from V and 6 from J, leaving 10 bases between them. This CDR3 reads CASSFGVSQPQHF. The CDR3 nucleotides read TGTGCCAGCAGTTTCGGGGTAAGTCAGCCCCAGCATTTT.

The chain couples TRBV5-1 to TRBJ1-5, with D perhaps matching TRBD1 (6 bases). V lost 0 bases and J lost 1, with 8 bases in between. The germline gives CDR1 SGHRS, CDR2 YFSETQ. CDR3 length: 15 residues. CDR3 in amino acids: CASSLEGVSNQPQHF. CDR3 nucleotides: TGCGCCAGCAGCTTGGAGGGGGTAAGCAATCAGCCCCAGCATTTT.

This clone was counted only a few times. This CDR3 reads CASSPRQSGNTIYF. As DNA, the CDR3 is TGTGCCAGCAGTCCCCGACAGTCTGGAAACACCATATATTTT. The V and J genes are TRBV27 and TRBJ1-3; TRBD1 is a possible D gene (5 bases). Trimming shortened V by 5 bases and J by 1 base, and 9 bases separated the two germline ends. CDR3 length: 14 amino acids. Germline V CDR1 and CDR2: MNHEY, SMNVEV (reference sequence).

On this clone itself: The junction differs from germline at one of its ends, possibly a read error. The rearrangement links TRBV6-1 to TRBJ1-2, with D uncertain. Germline lookup yields CDR1 MNHNS and CDR2 SASEGT. The CDR3 is made up of 12 amino acids. This CDR3 reads CASSESGLGYTF. The CDR3 DNA follows: TGTGCCAGCAGTGAATCTGGGCTTGGCTACACTTTC.

In this sample, this clone turned up a few times. The chain uses TRBV7-2 and TRBJ1-1; tentative D call: TRBD1 (5 bases). The CDR3 is made up of 14 amino acids. Trimming pared 4 bases from V and 4 bases from J, leaving 13 bases between. Germline loops: CDR1 SGHTA, CDR2 FQGNSA. The CDR3 protein is CASSSRVLGTEAFF. CDR3 in DNA: TGTGCCAGCAGCTCCAGGGTTTTGGGCACTGAAGCTTTCTTT.

The chain couples TRBV9 to TRBJ1-1, with D maybe TRBD1 (6 bases). The V and J ends lost 3 bases and 7 bases respectively, with 16 bases between them. The CDR3 is 14 amino acids. The germline gives CDR1 SGDLS, CDR2 YYNGEE. CDR3 residues: CASSATGTTLEAFF. DNA for the CDR3: TGTGCCAGCAGCGCAACAGGGACCACCCTTGAAGCTTTCTTT.

The chain uses TRBV11-3 and TRBJ2-3; 10 positions match TRBD2. J was trimmed by 7 bases and V by 0 bases; bases with no gene match: 4. The CDR3 consists of 15 residues. Germline V CDR1 and CDR2: SGHNT, YENEEA. The CDR3 loop is CASSLELAGRHTQYF. In DNA form, the CDR3 reads TGTGCCAGCAGCTTAGAACTAGCGGGACGACATACGCAGTATTTT.

This clone was counted at least ten times. This rearrangement joins TRBV15 to TRBJ1-1; 8 positions match TRBD1. Germline loops: CDR1 LNHNV, CDR2 YYDKDF (reference sequence). CDR3 length: 13 amino acids. Trimming removed 5 bases from V and 7 bases from J; junction bases left unmatched: 6. The CDR3 is CATSPGQGGEAFF. The CDR3 region has the DNA TGTGCCACCAGCCCTGGACAGGGTGGTGAAGCTTTCTTT.

The chain is built from TRBV28 and TRBJ2-1, with D maybe TRBD2 (5 bases). The V end was cut by 6 bases, the J end by 3 bases, with 15 bases between. The CDR3 has 15 amino acids. Looked up from germline, CDR1 is MDHEN and CDR2 is SYDVKM. For the CDR3, the DNA is TGTGCCAGCAGATCGGAGGTCTCGGGCTACAATGAGCAGTTCTTC. Translated: CASRSEVSGYNEQFF.

V and J are TRBV7-2 and TRBJ2-3; D unresolved. Germline CDR1 and CDR2: SGHTA and FQGNSA. The CDR3 length is 14 residues. V was shortened by 3 bases and J by 6 bases, with 13 bases between the two germline ends. CDR3 amino acids: CASSFRLPADTQYF. The CDR3, as DNA: TGTGCCAGCAGCTTCCGACTCCCCGCTGATACGCAGTATTTT.